This record concerns one T cell receptor beta chain sequence. Its antigen is still unknown. V dropped 2 bases and J dropped 1; count of bases not matched to a gene: 3. Per germline, CDR1 MNHEY and CDR2 SVGAGI. There are 16 residues in the CDR3. This table comes from immunoSEQ multiplex PCR, and its TCRdb copy is limited to in-frame clones, with some not included. The table has about 76,000 clones, roughly 85% seen once. This sample is part of a study of OX40 agonist ivuxolimab in advanced cancers. The wider study: Of mixed ages from roughly 23 to 80 and averaging around 60 years, the group was roughly 83% male.

Regarding the study as a whole: Low normalized T-cell clonal expansion was also seen in some nonresponders.

The clonotype comes from an adult with an advanced solid tumor such as melanoma, head and neck, liver or kidney cancer. J is TRBJ2-2 and V is TRBV6-5; 8 bases fit TRBD2. Material: CD4+ or CD8+ T cells sorted from blood, obtained in a trial of the OX40 agonist ivuxolimab. The CDR3 spells CASSYGGGRNTGELFF. CDR3 DNA: TGTGCCAGCAGTTACGGCGGGGGGCGGAACACCGGGGAGCTGTTTTTT.